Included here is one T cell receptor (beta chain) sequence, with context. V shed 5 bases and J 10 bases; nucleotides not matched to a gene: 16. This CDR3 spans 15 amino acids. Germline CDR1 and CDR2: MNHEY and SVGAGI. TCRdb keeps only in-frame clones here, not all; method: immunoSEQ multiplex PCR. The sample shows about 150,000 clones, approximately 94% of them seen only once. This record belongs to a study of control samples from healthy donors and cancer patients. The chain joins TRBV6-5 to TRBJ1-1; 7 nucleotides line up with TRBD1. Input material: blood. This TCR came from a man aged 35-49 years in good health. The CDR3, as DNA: TGTGCCAGCAGTATCGGAGGACAGGCGGGCTTAAGAGCTTTCTTT. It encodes CASSIGGQAGLRAFF.